This TCR beta chain was sequenced during a study of cytomegalovirus exposure and HLA in healthy donors. The CDR3 covers 14 residues. The germline gives CDR1 LNHDA, CDR2 SQIVND (reference sequence). V was clipped by 1 base and J by 6 bases, with 11 bases between them. This clone has a handful of counts. Use of 60 Vbeta and 13 Jbeta primers characterized the PCR. The data were produced by immunoSEQ multiplex PCR, yet TCRdb's version contains in-frame clones alone and is incomplete. The sample records about 95,000 clones, roughly two thirds being singletons. This sequence joins TRBV19 and TRBJ2-3; a weak D match, TRBD1 (5 bases). The sequence was collected from a woman aged 50 to 60 in good health and CMV-seropositive. The sequencing input was PBMCs. CDR3 nucleotide sequence: TGTGCCAGTAGTATAGGGACAACCGTGGATACGCAGTATTTT. Its translation: CASSIGTTVDTQYF.